Below, one T cell receptor (beta chain) is given with its context. Generated by immunoSEQ multiplex PCR, the TCRdb table keeps only in-frame clones and is missing some. The table lists over 100,000 clones, approximately 90% of them singletons. This entry is derived from a study of control samples from healthy donors and cancer patients. The junction had 6 bases not matched to a gene; V was cut back by 1 base and J by 1 base. The CDR3 is made up of 16 amino acids. The germline V gene encodes CDR1 SGHRS and CDR2 YFSETQ. The TCR originated in a woman aged 50 to 60 in good health. The sample comprised blood. The gene calls are TRBV5-1 and TRBJ2-7, with TRBD1 matching over 9 bases. The CDR3 loop is CASSLTSGTGSYEQYF. The CDR3 nucleotides read TGCGCCAGCAGCTTGACCTCCGGGACAGGGTCCTACGAGCAGTACTTC.